This T cell receptor beta chain was identified during a study of cytomegalovirus exposure and HLA in healthy donors. About the research overall: As released early, the data held roughly 85 million unique TCRs from HLA-typed donors. Findings of the study overall: Some V segments, TRBV6-2 and TRBV6-3 among them, were indistinguishable and were therefore excluded. A later analysis showed that HLA-associated TCR beta chains had undergone more clonal expansion than equally common others. An analysis that was carried out later associated some 17,000 TCR beta sequences with HLA alleles at 0.05 false discovery rate.

Amplification used 60 Vbeta primers and 13 Jbeta primers. Repertoires were generated with immunoSEQ multiplex PCR, while TCRdb's copy carries only in-frame clones and drops some. Of around 160,000 clones in the sample, approximately 83% were seen once. V gave up 6 bases and J gave up 6 bases; unmatched junction bases: 11. CDR3 length: 15 amino acids. Germline loops: CDR1 MGHRA, CDR2 YSYEKL. Comments on this clone: Its antigen is unknown.

This sequence originates from a man aged 18 to 30 in good health and CMV-seropositive. This chain connects TRBV4-1 to TRBJ1-2; TRBD1 agrees at 9 bases. The sequencing input was PBMCs. The CDR3 reads CASRAKQGAGNGYTF. CDR3 DNA sequence: TGCGCCAGCAGAGCTAAACAGGGGGCTGGGAATGGCTACACCTTC.